This TCR beta chain originates from a study of low-dose radiotherapy and immunotherapy resistance in tumors. Overall study context: Intravenous nivolumab 240 mg every two weeks plus ipilimumab 1 mg/kg every six weeks was given to patients. Intravenous cyclophosphamide at 200 mg/m2 preceded radiation and immunotherapy by one day, every two weeks.

The table lists this clonotype with many counts. V lost 0 bases to trimming and J lost 6 bases, with 12 bases between them. CDR3 size: 15 residues. Germline assignment: CDR1 LGHDT and CDR2 YNNKEL (reference sequence). Primers targeting TRAV and TRBV primed first-strand cDNA, covering alpha and beta chains. TCRs underwent roughly 19 PCR cycles of amplification with a constant-region primer and V-primer adapter. TCRdb used MiXCR to reprocess the reads, holding one entry per CDR3 protein. Here the sample spans tens of thousands of distinct CDR3 sequences, 20% being singletons. Time point here: after trial treatment. Treatment specified: LDRT plus nivolumab, ipilimumab, low-dose cyclophosphamide and aspirin (RACIN trial). Low-dose radiotherapy and low-dose cyclophosphamide, together with aspirin, ipilimumab and nivolumab, were given to donors. Those eligible were patients bearing advanced solid tumors lacking tumor-infiltrating lymphocytes.

This sample comprised PBMCs, obtained after low-dose radiotherapy plus immunotherapy. This TCR derives from a female donor with ovarian cancer. The chain combines TRBV3-1 with TRBJ2-1; D unresolved. CDR3: CASSQDGVSPNEQFF. In nucleotides, the CDR3 is TGTGCCAGCAGCCAAGATGGTGTTTCGCCCAATGAGCAGTTCTTC.